This T cell receptor (beta chain) comes out of a study of identical twins. TCRdb reprocessed the 5' RACE reads via MiXCR and lists one record per CDR3 protein. Of about 890,000 distinct CDR3 sequences detected, about 12% appear once; the ten largest clones hold roughly 1.5%. This clonotype was found a few times. These records were also assigned to another study, of yellow fever vaccine responses in identical twins.

The sample was PBMCs. The TCR was taken from a woman aged 18-29 years in good health.

This chain's CDR3 is CASSLAGTSTLYGEQFF. For the CDR3, the DNA is TGTGCCAGCAGCTTAGCGGGGACTAGCACCCTTTACGGTGAGCAGTTCTTC. The gene calls are TRBV7-2 and TRBJ2-1, with TRBD2 identical over 9 bases. J gave up 9 bases and V 0 bases, and 12 bases lay outside the gene matches. This CDR3 contains 17 residues. Germline V gene lookup returns CDR1 SGHTA and CDR2 FQGNSA.